The subject of this entry is one T cell receptor beta chain. Its antigen is unidentified. This sample is part of a study of T cells after yellow fever vaccination. General study points: Any FACS-sorted repertoire could hold abundant clonotypes that contaminate it from the bulk population.

Each CDR3 protein gets one entry after TCRdb re-called the 5' RACE reads with MiXCR. The repertoire holds about 360,000 distinct CDR3 sequences, with about 6.2% as singletons. Germline V gene data show CDR1 as MDHEN and CDR2 as SYDVKM. V was pared by 3 bases and J by 5 bases, with 13 bases between. CDR3 length: 14 amino acids. The receptor comes from a man younger than 45 who received the YFV17D yellow fever vaccine. The input for sequencing was PBMCs, taken 5 days after the yellow fever booster vaccination. This chain joins TRBV28 and TRBJ2-5; D might be TRBD1 (5 bases). This CDR3 is CASSFDSFYETQYF. CDR3 bases: TGTGCCAGCAGTTTTGACAGCTTCTATGAGACCCAGTACTTC.